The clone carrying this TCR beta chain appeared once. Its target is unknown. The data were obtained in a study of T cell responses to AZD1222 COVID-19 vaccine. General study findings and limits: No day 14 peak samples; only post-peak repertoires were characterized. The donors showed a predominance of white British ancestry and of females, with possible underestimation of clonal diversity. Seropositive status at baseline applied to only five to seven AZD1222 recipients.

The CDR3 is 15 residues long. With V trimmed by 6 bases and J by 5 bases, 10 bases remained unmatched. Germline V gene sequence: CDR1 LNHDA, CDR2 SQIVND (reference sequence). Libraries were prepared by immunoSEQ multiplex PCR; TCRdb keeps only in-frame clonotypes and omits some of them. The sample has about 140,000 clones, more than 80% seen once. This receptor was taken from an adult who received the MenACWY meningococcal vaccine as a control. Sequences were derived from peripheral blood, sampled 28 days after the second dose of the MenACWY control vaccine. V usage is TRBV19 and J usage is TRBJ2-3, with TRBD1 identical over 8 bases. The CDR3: CASSPGQGQGDTQYF. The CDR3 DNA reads TGTGCCAGTAGCCCCGGACAGGGCCAGGGAGATACGCAGTATTTT.